A selection of T cell receptor beta chains follows, all from one sample in a study of metastatic and nonmetastatic thyroid tumors. Using MiXCR, TCRdb re-called clones from the PCR reads. The sample comprises under 30,000 clones, 23% of which are singletons, and 2.4% rests with the top ten. Sequencing was done on a sample of blood. Every receptor here comes from a female donor with papillary thyroid cancer or a benign thyroid nodule (not recorded which). Some clones in this sample may be carry-over from other donors' samples. Each CDR3 is given with its conserved first and last residue. The D gene is left open where the match is weak. A row's size may be missing; if present it is once, few, many or a size class.

V gene	clone size	J gene	D gene	CDR3 DNA	CDR3 protein
TRBV7-2	.	TRBJ2-1	TRBD2	TGTGCCAGCCCCCTGGACGGCGGGAGAACAAATGAGCAGTTCTTC	CASPLDGGRTNEQFF
TRBV7-9	many	TRBJ2-7	.	TGTGCCAGCAGCCCGACATCCCCAAGCTCCTACGAGCAGTACTTC	CASSPTSPSSYEQYF
TRBV5-4	.	TRBJ1-1	.	TGTGCCAGCAGCTTGGACGAAAGGGGTTCGAACACTGAAGCTTTCTTT	CASSLDERGSNTEAFF
TRBV12-3/TRBV12-4	many	TRBJ1-5	TRBD1	TGTGCCAGCAGTTTTGCAGGGGGCAACCAGCCCCAGCATTTT	CASSFAGGNQPQHF
TRBV20-1	many	TRBJ1-5	.	TGCAGTGCTAGAGAGGGGGGTCAGCCCCAGCATTTT	CSAREGGQPQHF
TRBV7-9	many	TRBJ2-1	.	TGTGCCAGCAGCAAGGACCTATCCGATGAGCAGTTCTTC	CASSKDLSDEQFF
TRBV3-1	many	TRBJ1-1	.	TGTGCCAGCAGCCAAGGACGTCTGGCTGAAGCTTTCTTT	CASSQGRLAEAFF
TRBV6-1	few	TRBJ1-4	.	TGTGCCAGCAGTGGATCGGGACAATGGGAAAAACTGTTTTTT	CASSGSGQWEKLFF
TRBV12-3/TRBV12-4	medium-sized	TRBJ1-5	TRBD1	TGTGCCAGCAGTCCCTACAGGGGGAATCAGCCCCAGCATTTT	CASSPYRGNQPQHF
TRBV27	.	TRBJ2-7	TRBD2	TGTCCCAGCAGTGAAAGTAGCGGGAGAGTGTACGAGCAGTACTTC	CPSSESSGRVYEQYF
TRBV6-1	many	TRBJ1-3	.	TGTGCCAGCAACAGGGACGGAGGAAACACCATATATTTT	CASNRDGGNTIYF
TRBV2	.	TRBJ2-1	.	TGTGCCAGCAGTGAGGCAGACAATGAGCAGTTCTTC	CASSEADNEQFF
TRBV6-1	many	TRBJ2-3	TRBD1	TGTGCCAGCACTACAGGGGAAGTCACAGATACGCAGTATTTT	CASTTGEVTDTQYF
TRBV7-6	many	TRBJ2-3	TRBD1	TGTGCCAGCAGCGAACACACTAGCAGGGGGCTGTTGGGCACAGATACGCAGTATTTT	CASSEHTSRGLLGTDTQYF
TRBV20-1	many	TRBJ2-7	TRBD1	TGCAGTGCCAGTTCAGGGACAGGTTATTCCTACGAGCAGTACTTC	CSASSGTGYSYEQYF
TRBV30	many	TRBJ1-1	.	TGTGCCTGGAGTGGGTCAGTGAACACTGAAGCTTTCTTT	CAWSGSVNTEAFF
TRBV10-3	medium-sized	TRBJ2-7	.	TGTGCCATCAGTGAGTTACATCCGAACTCCTACGAGCAGTACTTC	CAISELHPNSYEQYF
TRBV19	few	TRBJ2-7	.	TGTGCCAGTAGTAGGACCGGCAACGTGGATTACGAGCAGCACTTC	CASSRTGNVDYEQHF
TRBV29-1	many	TRBJ2-3	TRBD2	TGCAGCGTTATAGCGGGAGAAGGCACAGATACGCAGTATTTT	CSVIAGEGTDTQYF
TRBV12-3/TRBV12-4	many	TRBJ1-1	TRBD1	TGTGCCAGCAGAGCAAACAGGGGGCGGACTGAAGCTTTCTTT	CASRANRGRTEAFF
TRBV20-1	medium-sized	TRBJ2-7	TRBD2	TGCAGTGCTAGAGATCCTGTCAGCGGGACCTTAGCCTACGAGCAGTACTTC	CSARDPVSGTLAYEQYF
TRBV7-3	many	TRBJ2-3	TRBD2	TGTGCTCGGGGGGGCACAGATACGCAGTATTTT	CARGGTDTQYF
TRBV7-8	many	TRBJ2-1	TRBD1	TGTGCCAGCAGCCTACAGGGGACGAGCTCCTACAATGAGCAGTTCTTC	CASSLQGTSSYNEQFF
TRBV5-4	many	TRBJ2-7	TRBD2	TGTGCCAGCAGCTCCGGACTAGCGGGCTACGAGCAGTACTTC	CASSSGLAGYEQYF
TRBV9	many	TRBJ1-1	.	TGTGCCAGCAGCGCACCAAAGGCGGGGGTGAACACTGAAGCTTTCTTT	CASSAPKAGVNTEAFF
TRBV10-3	many	TRBJ2-6	TRBD1	TGTGCCATCAGTGAGATAAGGACAGGGGGCTCTGGGGCCAACGTCCTGACTTTC	CAISEIRTGGSGANVLTF